This T cell receptor beta chain was profiled in a study of shared clonotypes between healthy human individuals. Study context: A couple of women and a few men aged 18 to 49 served as donors. Researchers assigned three CD4 naive, three CD4 memory, two CD8 naive and one CD8 memory plate to each donor.

Method: immunoSEQ multiplex PCR; TCRdb's copy keeps in-frame clones and lacks some. The sample records about 110,000 clones, approximately 70% being singletons. In germline, CDR1 is MGHRA, CDR2 YSYEKL. V was cut by 6 bases and J by 0 bases, with 12 bases left in between. The CDR3 loop spans 16 amino acids. The healthy adult donors were HIV-negative and reported no recent acute infections or vaccinations. The chain uses TRBV4-1 and TRBJ1-6; D is unclear. The receptor's source is a woman aged 25 to 39 in good health. The specimen sequenced was memory CD8+ T cells sorted from blood. Subset noted: CD45RO+ cells pooled with CCR7-negative TemRA cells. The chain's CDR3 is CASRPTVSSYNSPLHF. In DNA, the CDR3 is TGCGCCAGCAGACCGACGGTGAGCTCCTATAATTCACCCCTCCACTTT.